This T cell receptor beta chain was sequenced in a study of CD8 T cells in Susac syndrome (dated by TCRdb to the late 2010s). Background on the whole study: Whether CD8+ T cell activation and differentiation in Susac syndrome was antigen driven was tested using repertoire sequencing. Results and caveats for the whole study, not just this receptor: The TCR sequencing and HLA analysis was acknowledged to have included a relatively small number of individuals.

Remarks on this clonotype: The specificity of this receptor is unknown. Base qualities are not at hand, and no much larger clone is one base apart.

High-throughput TCR beta sequencing profiled peripheral blood CD8+ and CD4+ T cells from healthy donors, Susac syndrome patients and multiple sclerosis patients. Multiple sclerosis controls were treatment-naive patients with stable or active relapsing-remitting disease fulfilling revised McDonald criteria. Bulk CD8+ and CD4+ T cells were purified by magnetic negative isolation, whereas CD8+ TEMRA cells were enriched by FACS. Blood was collected in EDTA tubes and processed within 24 hours, with PBMCs isolated through density gradient centrifugation. PBMCs intended for TCR sequencing were cryopreserved in liquid nitrogen and thawed later in a water bath at 37 degrees C. The sorted or isolated CD4+, CD8+ and CD8+ TEMRA cells had a purity of 90% or higher. RNA was extracted using the RNeasy kit, and roughly 0.5 to 1 ug of the RNA was reverse transcribed with random hexamers. The immunoSEQ multiplex PCR assay, which covers 54 Vbeta and 13 Jbeta segments, was used to amplify TCR beta CDR3 regions. PCR amplification bias was corrected using a synthetic template baseline for primer optimization and computational correction. Turning to the authors' computational methods: Reads were assigned to V, D and J genes according to IMGT and analyzed in immunoSEQ Analyzer, with only productive sequences retained. Clonality was computed as one minus Shannon entropy normalized by log2 of the number of productive unique sequences. For each patient and control, public and private clones were evaluated among the 100 most prevalent clones. A clone was defined as Susac-specific if it was absent from the healthy and MS cohorts, from roughly 1,000 published viral clones and from other ImmuneACCESS disease sequences. TCRdb handled the public reads itself, with Q25 trimming in fastp and clone calling in MiXCR, and kept productive beta chains. Rows with a matching CDR3 protein are joined into one entry that keeps the most common DNA and genes. The V and J calls, along with clone size, are taken from TCRdb and not from the paper's own processing. The sample has roughly 120,000 distinct CDR3 sequences on record, more than 85% of them singletons. Jointly, the top ten make up about 0.096% of the sample.

Measured from the cysteine to the phenylalanine, the CDR3 is 14 residues long. Only the CDR3 part of the read is kept: 42 bases, read in frame from the first base. V and J lose 3 bases and 0 bases, and a span of 9 bases separates them. The germline V gene sets CDR1 to SGDLS and CDR2 to YYNGEE. In this chain, TRBV9 is recombined with TRBJ1-2; TRBD1 could be the D gene, as 5 bases match. This sequence was found in a human donor with multiple sclerosis. Sequenced material: CD4+ T cells from PBMCs. At the DNA level, the sequence is TGTGCCAGCAGCGAGGACACCTCTAACTATGGCTACACCTTC. Translated, this gives CASSEDTSNYGYTF.